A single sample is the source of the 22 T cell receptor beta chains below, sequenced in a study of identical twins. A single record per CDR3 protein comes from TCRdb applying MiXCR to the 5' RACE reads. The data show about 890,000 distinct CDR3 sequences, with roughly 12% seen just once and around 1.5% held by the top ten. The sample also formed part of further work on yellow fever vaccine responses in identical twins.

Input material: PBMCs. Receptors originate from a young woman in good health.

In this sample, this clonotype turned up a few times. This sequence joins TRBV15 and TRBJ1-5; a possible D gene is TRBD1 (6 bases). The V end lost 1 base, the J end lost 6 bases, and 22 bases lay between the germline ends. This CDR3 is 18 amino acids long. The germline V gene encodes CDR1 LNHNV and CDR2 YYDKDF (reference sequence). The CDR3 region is CATSRARTAEVGSQPQHF. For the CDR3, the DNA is TGTGCCACCAGCAGAGCCCGGACAGCAGAGGTGGGGAGTCAGCCCCAGCATTTT.

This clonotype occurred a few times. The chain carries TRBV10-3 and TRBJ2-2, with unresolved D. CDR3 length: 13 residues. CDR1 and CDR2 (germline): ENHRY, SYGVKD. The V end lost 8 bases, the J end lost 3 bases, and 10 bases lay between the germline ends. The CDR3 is CAIADTYTGELFF. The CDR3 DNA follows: TGTGCCATCGCCGACACCTACACCGGGGAGCTGTTTTTT.

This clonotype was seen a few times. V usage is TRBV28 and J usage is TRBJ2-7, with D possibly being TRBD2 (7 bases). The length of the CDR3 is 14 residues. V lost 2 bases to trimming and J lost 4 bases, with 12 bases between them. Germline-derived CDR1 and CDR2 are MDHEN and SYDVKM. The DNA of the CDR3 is TGTGCCAGCAGTTTAGCGGGGGCCGGTTACGAGCAGTACGTC. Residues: CASSLAGAGYEQYV.

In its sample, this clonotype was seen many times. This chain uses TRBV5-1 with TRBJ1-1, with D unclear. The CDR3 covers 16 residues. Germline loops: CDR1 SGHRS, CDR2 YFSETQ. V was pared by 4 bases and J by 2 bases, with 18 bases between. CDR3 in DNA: TGCGCCAGCAGCCCCCCGGATCCAAGACCAAACACTGAAGCTTTCTTT. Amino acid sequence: CASSPPDPRPNTEAFF.

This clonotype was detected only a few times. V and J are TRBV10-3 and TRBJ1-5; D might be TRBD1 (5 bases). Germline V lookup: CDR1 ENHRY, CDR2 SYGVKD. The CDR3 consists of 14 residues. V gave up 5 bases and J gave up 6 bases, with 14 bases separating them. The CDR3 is CAISPGQVSQPQHF. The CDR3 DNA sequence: TGTGCCATCAGTCCGGGGCAGGTGAGTCAGCCCCAGCATTTT.

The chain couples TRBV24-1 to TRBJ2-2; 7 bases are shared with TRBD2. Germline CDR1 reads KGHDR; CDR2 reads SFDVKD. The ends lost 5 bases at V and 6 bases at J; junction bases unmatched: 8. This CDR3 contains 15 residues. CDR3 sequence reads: CATSGAGEFPGELFF. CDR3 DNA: TGTGCCACCAGTGGGGCGGGAGAGTTCCCCGGGGAGCTGTTTTTT.

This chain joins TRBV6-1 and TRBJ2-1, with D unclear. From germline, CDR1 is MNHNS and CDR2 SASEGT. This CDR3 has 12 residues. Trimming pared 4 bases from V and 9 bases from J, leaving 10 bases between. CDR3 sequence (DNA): TGTGCCAGCAGTGCCTATGATGGTGAGCAGTTCTTC. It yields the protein CASSAYDGEQFF.

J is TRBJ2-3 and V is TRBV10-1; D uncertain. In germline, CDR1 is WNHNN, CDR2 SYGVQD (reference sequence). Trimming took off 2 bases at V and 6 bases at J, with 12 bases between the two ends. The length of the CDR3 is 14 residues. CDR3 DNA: TGCGCCAGCAGTGAGGCCAGGACGTTCGATACGCAGTATTTT. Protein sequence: CASSEARTFDTQYF.

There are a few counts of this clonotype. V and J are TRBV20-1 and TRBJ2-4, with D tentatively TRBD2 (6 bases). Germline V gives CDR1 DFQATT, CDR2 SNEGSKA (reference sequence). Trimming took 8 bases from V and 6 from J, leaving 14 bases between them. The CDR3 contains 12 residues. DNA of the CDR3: TGCAGTTCTTGGGCGGGGCGAAACATTCAGTACTTC. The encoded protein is CSSWAGRNIQYF.

DNA of the CDR3: TGTGCCAGCACCCCGGGGCGTCTTTGGGGTGGCTACACCTTC. Its translation is CASTPGRLWGGYTF. This chain joins TRBV2 and TRBJ1-2, with D perhaps matching TRBD1 (5 bases). Trimming pared 7 bases from V and 7 bases from J, leaving 19 bases between. The CDR3 length is 14 residues. Germline V lookup: CDR1 SNHLY, CDR2 FYNNEI.

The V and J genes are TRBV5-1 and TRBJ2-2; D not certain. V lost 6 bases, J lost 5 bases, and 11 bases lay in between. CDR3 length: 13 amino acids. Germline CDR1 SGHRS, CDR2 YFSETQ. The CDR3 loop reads CASILLRTGELFF. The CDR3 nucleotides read TGCGCCAGCATTCTCTTAAGGACCGGGGAGCTGTTTTTT.

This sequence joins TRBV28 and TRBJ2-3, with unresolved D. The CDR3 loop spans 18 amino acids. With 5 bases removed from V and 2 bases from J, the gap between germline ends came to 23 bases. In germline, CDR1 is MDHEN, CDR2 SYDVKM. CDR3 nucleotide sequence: TGTGCCAGCAGTCCCCCGGCAGGAACTATAGCCGCCACAGATACGCAGTATTTT. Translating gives CASSPPAGTIAATDTQYF.

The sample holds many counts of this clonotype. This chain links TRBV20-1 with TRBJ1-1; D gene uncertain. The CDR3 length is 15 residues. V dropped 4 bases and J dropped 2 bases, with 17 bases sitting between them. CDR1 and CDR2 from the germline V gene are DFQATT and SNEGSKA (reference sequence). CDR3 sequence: CSAISIRAANTEAFF. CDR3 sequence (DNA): TGCAGTGCTATTTCGATAAGGGCAGCCAACACTGAAGCTTTCTTT.

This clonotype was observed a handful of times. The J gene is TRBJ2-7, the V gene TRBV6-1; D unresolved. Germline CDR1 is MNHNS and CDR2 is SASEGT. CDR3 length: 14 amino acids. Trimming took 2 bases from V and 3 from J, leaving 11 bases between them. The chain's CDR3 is CASSESWASYEQYF. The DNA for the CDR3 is TGTGCCAGCAGTGAATCGTGGGCGAGCTACGAGCAGTACTTC.

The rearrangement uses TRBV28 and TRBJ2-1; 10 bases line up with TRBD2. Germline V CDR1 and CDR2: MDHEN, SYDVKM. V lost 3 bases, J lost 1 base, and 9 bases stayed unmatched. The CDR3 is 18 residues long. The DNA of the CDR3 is TGTGCCAGCAGTTTCCAGCGGGGGGGCTGGATGTCCTACAATGAGCAGTTCTTC. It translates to CASSFQRGGWMSYNEQFF.

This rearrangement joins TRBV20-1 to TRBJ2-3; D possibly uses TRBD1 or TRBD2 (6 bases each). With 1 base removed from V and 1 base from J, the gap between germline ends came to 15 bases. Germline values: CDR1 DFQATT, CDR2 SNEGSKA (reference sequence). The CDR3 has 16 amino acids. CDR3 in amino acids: CSARGLGGGRTDTQYF. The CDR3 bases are TGCAGTGCTAGAGGCCTTGGAGGGGGGCGCACAGATACGCAGTATTTT.

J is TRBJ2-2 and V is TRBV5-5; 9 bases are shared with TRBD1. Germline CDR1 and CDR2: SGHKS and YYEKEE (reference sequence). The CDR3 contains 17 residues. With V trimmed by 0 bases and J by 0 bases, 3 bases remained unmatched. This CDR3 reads CASSLVGTGSNTGELFF. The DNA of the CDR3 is TGTGCCAGCAGCTTGGTCGGGACAGGGTCGAACACCGGGGAGCTGTTTTTT.

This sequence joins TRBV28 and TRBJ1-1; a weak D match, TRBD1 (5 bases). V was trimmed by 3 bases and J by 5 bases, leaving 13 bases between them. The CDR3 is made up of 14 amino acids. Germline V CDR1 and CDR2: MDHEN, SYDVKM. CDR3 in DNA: TGTGCCAGCAGTTTGTCAGGGTTCAGTACTGAAGCTTTCTTT. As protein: CASSLSGFSTEAFF. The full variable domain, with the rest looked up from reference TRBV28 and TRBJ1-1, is DVKVTQSSRYLVKRTGEKVFLECVQDMDHENMFWYRQDPGLGLRLIYFSYDVKMKEKGDIPEGYSVSREKKERFSLILESASTNQTSMYLCASSLSGFSTEAFFGQGTRLTVV.

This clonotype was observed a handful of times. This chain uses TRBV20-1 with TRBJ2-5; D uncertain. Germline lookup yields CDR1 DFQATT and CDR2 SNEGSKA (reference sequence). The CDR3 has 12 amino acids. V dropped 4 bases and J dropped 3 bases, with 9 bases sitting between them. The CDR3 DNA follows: TGCAGTGCTATTCCAAGTAAAGAGACCCAGTACTTC. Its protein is CSAIPSKETQYF.

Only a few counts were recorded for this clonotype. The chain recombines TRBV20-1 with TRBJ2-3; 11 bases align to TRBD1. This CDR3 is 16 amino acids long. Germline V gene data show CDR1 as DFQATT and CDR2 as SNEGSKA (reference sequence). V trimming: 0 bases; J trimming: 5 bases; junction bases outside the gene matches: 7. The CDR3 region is CSARDLRTGGLDTQYF. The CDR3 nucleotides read TGCAGTGCTAGAGATCTCCGGACAGGGGGCCTAGATACGCAGTATTTT.

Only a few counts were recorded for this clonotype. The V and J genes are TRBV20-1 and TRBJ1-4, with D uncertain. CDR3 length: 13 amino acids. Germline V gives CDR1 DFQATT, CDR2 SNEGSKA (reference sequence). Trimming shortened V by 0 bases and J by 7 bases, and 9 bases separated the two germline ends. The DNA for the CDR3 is TGCAGTGCTAGAGATCTCGATAGTGAAAAACTGTTTTTT. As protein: CSARDLDSEKLFF.

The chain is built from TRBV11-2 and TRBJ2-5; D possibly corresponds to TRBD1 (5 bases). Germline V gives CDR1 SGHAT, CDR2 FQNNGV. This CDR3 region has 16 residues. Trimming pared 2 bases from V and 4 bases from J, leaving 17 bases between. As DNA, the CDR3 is TGTGCCAGCAGCTTAACGGTAGGGGATCGCGGAGAGACCCAGTACTTC. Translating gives CASSLTVGDRGETQYF.